This T cell receptor (beta chain) was captured in a study of cytomegalovirus exposure and HLA in healthy donors. The study's findings and limits: TCR beta sequences reportedly predicted most subjects' HLA-A and HLA-B alleles accurately. Beyond CMV serostatus, there was no information to go on about immune exposure. Analysis was carried out at a later point, and it linked a missense DCLRE1C variant to TCR beta V- and J-gene trimming. Later analysis revealed greater clonal expansion in HLA-associated TCR beta chains than in equally common others.

With 60 Vbeta and 13 Jbeta primers, the PCR was carried out. The assay was immunoSEQ multiplex PCR, and TCRdb's table has in-frame clones only and misses some. This table holds 55,000 to 80,000 clones, about 66% found once. This clone was picked up a small number of times. Its antigen remains unknown. Sequencing input: PBMCs. The clonotype originates from a man in his forties in good health and CMV-seropositive.

For the CDR3, the DNA is TGTGCCAGTAGTATAGTAGGGCAGCGCGGGATGAACACTGAAGCTTTCTTT. The encoded protein is CASSIVGQRGMNTEAFF. The V and J genes are TRBV19 and TRBJ1-1; D is unresolved. The germline V gene encodes CDR1 LNHDA and CDR2 SQIVND (reference sequence). CDR3 length: 17 residues. Trimming stripped 1 base from V and 0 bases from J, with 15 bases between.